The 3 T cell receptor beta chains below were found in one sample sequenced in a study of T cells in Graves' hyperthyroidism and ophthalmopathy. Researchers took RNA transcripts and amplified the TCR beta CDR3 regions from them. A set of HTBI primers served as the primers for a first-round RT-PCR of the TCR CDR3. One entry per CDR3 protein results from TCRdb running MiXCR on the multiplex PCR reads. The sample contains more than 300,000 distinct CDR3 sequences, 17% of which appear only once. The sample was blood. The source is a woman in her 30s with Graves' hyperthyroidism that later progressed to Graves' ophthalmopathy.

V usage is TRBV4-1 and J usage is TRBJ2-1; D not resolved. The ends were cut back, 5 bases at V and 9 bases at J, with 11 bases in the middle. The CDR3 has 12 residues. Looked up from germline, CDR1 is MGHRA and CDR2 is YSYEKL. CDR3 in DNA: TGCGCCAGCAGCTACGACAACAGTGAGCAGTTCTTC. Protein product: CASSYDNSEQFF.

The chain links TRBV27 to TRBJ1-6; 7 bases match TRBD1. The CDR3 is 17 amino acids. V was pared by 3 bases and J by 4 bases, with 9 bases of the junction left unmatched. CDR1 is MNHEY, CDR2 SMNVEV, per germline (reference sequence). CDR3 bases: TGTGCCAGCAGTTTCTTATCAGGGGGAAGGTATAATTCACCCCTCCACTTT. This sequence encodes CASSFLSGGRYNSPLHF.

There are many counts of this clonotype. This sequence joins TRBV15 and TRBJ2-3; D possibly matches TRBD1 or TRBD2 (5 bases each). CDR1 is LNHNV and CDR2 is YYDKDF in the germline V gene (reference sequence). V was shortened by 3 bases and J by 6 bases, with 16 bases between the two germline ends. The CDR3 is 15 residues long. The CDR3 loop reads CATSRGRDLSDTQYF. The CDR3 region has the DNA TGTGCCACCAGCAGGGGAAGGGACCTCAGTGATACGCAGTATTTT.